The clone carrying this T cell receptor (beta chain) appeared a single time. Trimming shortened V by 0 bases and J by 2 bases, and 8 bases separated the two germline ends. The germline CDR1 and CDR2 sequences are SQVTM and ANQGSEA. The CDR3 is 14 amino acids. The data derive from a study of blood T cells in healthy people across ages. Primers used in a second PCR of roughly 6 to 12 cycles were a sample-barcoded 5' primer and a J-beta primer mix. TCRdb ran MiXCR on the 5' RACE reads and lists one entry per CDR3 protein. The sample contains roughly 1.4 million distinct CDR3 sequences, 45% to 70% of which appear only once.

This receptor was identified in a man younger than 30 in good health. The chain uses TRBV29-1 and TRBJ1-3; TRBD1 is a possible D gene (5 bases). The source material was blood. The DNA for the CDR3 is TGCAGCGTTGAAGATGGGGCAGCTGGAAACACCATATATTTT. Translated, it gives CSVEDGAAGNTIYF.